This T cell receptor beta chain was identified in a study of blood T cell repertoires in COVID-19. At the level of the study: Both acute and convalescent COVID-19 samples were obtained from the United States, Italy and Spain. Sources were T cells, B-cell-depleted T cells, or PBMCs; the material itself was cDNA or gDNA.

In regard to this clone: The junction does not match germline at one end; this may be a read error.

Per the study methods: Reference gene primer amplification gave nucleated cell count estimates. Assay used: immunoSEQ multiplex PCR; TCRdb lists only in-frame clones, some missing. D and trimming come from the DNA, and the V and J calls and clone size come from that table. The table shows 40,000 to 50,000 clones, with about 90% occurring only once. The CDR3 contains 14 residues. Germline lookup yields CDR1 MNHEY and CDR2 SVGAGI. The chain couples TRBV6-5 to TRBJ1-4; tentatively, D is TRBD1 (6 bases). What was sequenced was peripheral blood. The TCR was taken from a human donor in a cohort sampled during active COVID-19. CDR3 DNA: TGTGCCAACAGTCCCACAGGGTCAAATGAAAAACTGTTTTTT. Its protein is CANSPTGSNEKLFF.